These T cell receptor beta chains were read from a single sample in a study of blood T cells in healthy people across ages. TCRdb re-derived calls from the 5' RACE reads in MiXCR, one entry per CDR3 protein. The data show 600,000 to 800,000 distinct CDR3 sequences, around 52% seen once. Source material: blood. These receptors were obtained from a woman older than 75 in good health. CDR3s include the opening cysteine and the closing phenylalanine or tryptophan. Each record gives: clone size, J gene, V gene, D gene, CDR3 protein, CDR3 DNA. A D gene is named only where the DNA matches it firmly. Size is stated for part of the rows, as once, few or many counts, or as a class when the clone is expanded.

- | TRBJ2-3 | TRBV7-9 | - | CASSPGAGADTQYF | TGTGCCAGCAGCCCGGGAGCGGGCGCAGATACGCAGTATTTT
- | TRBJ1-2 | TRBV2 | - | CASIWGGYGYTF | TGTGCCAGCATATGGGGGGGGTATGGCTACACCTTC
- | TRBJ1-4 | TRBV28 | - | CARSTTATNEKLFF | TGTGCCCGCAGTACGACAGCAACTAATGAAAAACTGTTTTTT
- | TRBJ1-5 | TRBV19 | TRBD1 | CASSTGQRSQPQHF | TGTGCCAGTAGTACGGGACAGCGGAGTCAGCCCCAGCATTTT
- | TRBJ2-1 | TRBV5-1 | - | CASSSAMEPNKRQFF | TGCGCCAGCAGCTCAGCTATGGAGCCCAATAAGCGGCAGTTCTTC
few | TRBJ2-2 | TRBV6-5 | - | CASSYYRNTGELFF | TGTGCCAGCAGTTACTACCGGAACACCGGGGAGCTGTTTTTT
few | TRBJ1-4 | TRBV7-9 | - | CASSLPGRELEKLFF | TGTGCCAGCAGCCTCCCTGGGCGGGAATTGGAAAAACTGTTTTTT
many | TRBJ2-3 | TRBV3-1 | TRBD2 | CASSLSGGGTDTQYF | TGTGCCAGCAGCCTTAGCGGGGGGGGCACAGATACGCAGTATTTT
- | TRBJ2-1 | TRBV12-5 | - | CASGLGLQGHEQFF | TGTGCTAGTGGTTTAGGTCTCCAGGGGCATGAGCAGTTCTTC
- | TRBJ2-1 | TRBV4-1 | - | CASGQEGRNEQFF | TGCGCCAGCGGCCAAGAAGGGAGAAATGAGCAGTTCTTC
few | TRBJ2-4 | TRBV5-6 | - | CASSRVVQNIQYF | TGTGCCAGCAGCCGGGTGGTCCAAAACATTCAGTACTTC
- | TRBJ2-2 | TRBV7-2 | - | CASSGRPFGELFF | TGTGCCAGCAGCGGACGGCCTTTCGGGGAGCTGTTTTTT
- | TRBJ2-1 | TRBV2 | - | CASRPTWGHNEQFF | TGTGCCAGCAGACCAACGTGGGGGCACAATGAGCAGTTCTTC
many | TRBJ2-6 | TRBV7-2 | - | CARLKVSAANVLTF | TGTGCCAGACTAAAAGTCTCTGCGGCCAACGTCCTGACTTTC
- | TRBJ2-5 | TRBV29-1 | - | CSVGPSTRQVGETQYF | TGCAGCGTTGGCCCCTCAACTAGACAGGTTGGAGAGACCCAGTACTTC
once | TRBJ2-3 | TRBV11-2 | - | CASSFINTDTQYF | TGTGCCAGCAGCTTTATAAACACAGATACGCAGTATTTT